The 7 T cell receptor beta chains listed next were all sequenced from one sample in a study of T cells in Graves' hyperthyroidism and ophthalmopathy. Amplification targeted TCR beta CDR3 regions from RNA transcripts. First-round RT-PCR of the TCR CDR3 relied on the HTBI primer set. One entry per CDR3 protein, called by TCRdb with MiXCR from the multiplex PCR reads. This table holds 300,000 to 450,000 distinct CDR3 sequences, 15% to 19% found once. The specimen sequenced was blood. The receptors here all came from a woman aged 18-29 years with Graves' hyperthyroidism that later progressed to Graves' ophthalmopathy.

The chain combines TRBV5-1 with TRBJ2-7; possibly TRBD2 for D (5 bases). Germline values: CDR1 SGHRS, CDR2 YFSETQ. The CDR3 is 13 residues long. Trimming took off 6 bases at V and 4 bases at J, with 14 bases between the two ends. CDR3 residues: CASKGEGFYEQYF. The DNA for the CDR3 is TGCGCCAGCAAGGGAGAGGGATTTTACGAGCAGTACTTC.

This clonotype appeared many times. The chain has TRBV7-2 and TRBJ2-3; tentative D call: TRBD2 (6 bases). This CDR3 comprises 15 residues. Trimming took 5 bases from V and 0 from J, leaving 12 bases between them. Per germline, CDR1 SGHTA and CDR2 FQGNSA. CDR3 amino acids: CASSLLARSTDTQYF. CDR3 DNA: TGTGCCAGCAGCCTGCTAGCGCGAAGCACAGATACGCAGTATTTT.

This clonotype was found many times. The chain links TRBV20-1 to TRBJ1-3, with unresolved D. Trimming removed 0 bases from V and 0 bases from J, with 6 bases in between. This CDR3 has 14 amino acids. Germline V gives CDR1 DFQATT, CDR2 SNEGSKA (reference sequence). The CDR3 sequence: CSARDDGSGNTIYF. In DNA, the CDR3 is TGCAGTGCTAGAGATGACGGCTCTGGAAACACCATATATTTT.

This clonotype has at least ten counts. This chain joins TRBV27 and TRBJ1-2; the match to TRBD1 covers 8 bases. In germline, CDR1 is MNHEY, CDR2 SMNVEV (reference sequence). The V segment lost 6 bases and the J segment 6 bases; nucleotides outside the gene matches: 12. This CDR3 has 15 amino acids. The CDR3 DNA reads as TGTGCCAGCAGACCGACAGGGGAAAGGTTGGATGGCTACACCTTC. As protein: CASRPTGERLDGYTF.

The chain combines TRBV12-3 or TRBV12-4 with TRBJ2-7, with TRBD1 as a possible D gene (6 bases). CDR3 length: 15 residues. V was clipped by 6 bases and J by 0 bases, with 15 bases between them. DNA for the CDR3: TGTGCCAGCAGGAGGGGCCAGGACAGCTCCTACGAGCAGTACTTC. Its translation: CASRRGQDSSYEQYF.

In its sample, this clonotype was seen many times. V gene TRBV28 combines with J gene TRBJ2-3; 10 bases line up with TRBD1. CDR1 and CDR2 (germline): MDHEN, SYDVKM. This CDR3 region has 15 residues. Trimming cost V 4 bases and J 6 bases; bases outside gene matches: 7. The CDR3 DNA reads TGTGCCAGCAGTTCTCCAGGACAGGGGGGCGATACGCAGTATTTT. This codes for CASSSPGQGGDTQYF.

The chain joins TRBV10-1 to TRBJ2-7, with 9 bases matching TRBD2. There are 14 residues in the CDR3. Germline values: CDR1 WNHNN, CDR2 SYGVQD (reference sequence). The junction had 6 bases not matched to a gene; V was cut back by 3 bases and J by 6 bases. This CDR3 is CASSEGSGSFEQYF. DNA of the CDR3: TGCGCCAGCAGTGAAGGTAGCGGGAGTTTCGAGCAGTACTTC.